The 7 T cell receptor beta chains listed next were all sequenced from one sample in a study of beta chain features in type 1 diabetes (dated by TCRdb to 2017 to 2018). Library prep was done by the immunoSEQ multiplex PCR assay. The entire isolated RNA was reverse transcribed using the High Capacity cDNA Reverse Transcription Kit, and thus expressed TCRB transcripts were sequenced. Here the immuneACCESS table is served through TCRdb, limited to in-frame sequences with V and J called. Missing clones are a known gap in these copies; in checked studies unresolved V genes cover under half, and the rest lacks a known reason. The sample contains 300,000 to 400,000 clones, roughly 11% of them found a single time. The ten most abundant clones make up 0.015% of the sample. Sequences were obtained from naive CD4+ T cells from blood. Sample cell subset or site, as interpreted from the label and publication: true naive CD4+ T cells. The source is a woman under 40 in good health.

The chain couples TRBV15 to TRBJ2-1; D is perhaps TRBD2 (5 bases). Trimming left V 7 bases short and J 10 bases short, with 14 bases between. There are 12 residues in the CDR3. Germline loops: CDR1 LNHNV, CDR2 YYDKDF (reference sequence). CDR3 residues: CATNQRVGEQFF. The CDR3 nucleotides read TGTGCCACCAACCAGAGGGTGGGGGAGCAGTTCTTC. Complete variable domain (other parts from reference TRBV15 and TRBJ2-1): DAMVIQNPRYQVTQFGKPVTLSCSQTLNHNVMYWYQQKSSQAPKLLFHYYDKDFNNEADTPDNFQSRRPNTSFCFLDIRSPGLGDTAMYLCATNQRVGEQFFGPGTRLTVL.

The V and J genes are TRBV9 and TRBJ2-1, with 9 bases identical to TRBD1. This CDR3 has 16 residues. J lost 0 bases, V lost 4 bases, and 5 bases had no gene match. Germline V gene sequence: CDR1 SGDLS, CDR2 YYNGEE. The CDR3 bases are TGTGCCAGCAGCCCTGGGACAGGGCTCTCCTACAATGAGCAGTTCTTC. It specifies CASSPGTGLSYNEQFF.

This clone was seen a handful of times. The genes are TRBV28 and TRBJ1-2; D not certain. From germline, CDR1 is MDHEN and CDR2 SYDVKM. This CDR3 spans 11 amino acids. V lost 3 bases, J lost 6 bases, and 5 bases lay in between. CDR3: CASSFENGYTF. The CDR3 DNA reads TGTGCCAGCAGTTTTGAGAATGGCTACACCTTC.

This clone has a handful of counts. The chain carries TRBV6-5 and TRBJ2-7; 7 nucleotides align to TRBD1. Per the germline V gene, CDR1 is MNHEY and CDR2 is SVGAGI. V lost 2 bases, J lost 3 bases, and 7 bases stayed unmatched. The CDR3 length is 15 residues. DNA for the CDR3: TGTGCCAGCAGTTACACTCCAGGACAGGACTACGAGCAGTACTTC. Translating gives CASSYTPGQDYEQYF.

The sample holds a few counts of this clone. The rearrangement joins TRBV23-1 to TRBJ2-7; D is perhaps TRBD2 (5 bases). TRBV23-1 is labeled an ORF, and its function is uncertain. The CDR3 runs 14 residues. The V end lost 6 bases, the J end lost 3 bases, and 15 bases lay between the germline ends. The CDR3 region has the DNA TGCGCCAGCAGAGGACTGATCCCCGGCTACGAGCAGTACTTC. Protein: CASRGLIPGYEQYF.

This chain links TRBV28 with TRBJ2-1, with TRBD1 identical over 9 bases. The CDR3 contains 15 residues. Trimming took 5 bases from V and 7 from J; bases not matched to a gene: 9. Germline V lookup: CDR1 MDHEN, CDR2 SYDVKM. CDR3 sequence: CASSKPGQGRNEQFF. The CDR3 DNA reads TGTGCCAGCAGTAAACCGGGACAGGGTCGGAATGAGCAGTTCTTC.

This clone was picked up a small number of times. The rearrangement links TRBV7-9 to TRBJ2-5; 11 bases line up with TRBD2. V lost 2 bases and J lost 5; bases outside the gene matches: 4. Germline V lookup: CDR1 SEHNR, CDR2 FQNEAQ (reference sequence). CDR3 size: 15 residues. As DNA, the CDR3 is TGTGCCAGCAGCTTATTACTAGCGGGAGTGGAGACCCAGTACTTC. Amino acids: CASSLLLAGVETQYF.